This entry lists 30 T cell receptor beta chains sequenced from one sample in a study of T-cell memory formation after mild COVID-19. TCRdb re-called the 5' RACE reads with MiXCR, one entry per CDR3 protein. In the table there are around 340,000 distinct CDR3 sequences, more than 20% of which are singletons. Sequences were obtained from PBMCs or a T cell subset sorted from them (not recorded which). These receptors were obtained from an adult woman who had mild COVID-19 (a few samples of this study predate the infection). Cell type and time point are not known.

The V gene is TRBV9, the J gene TRBJ1-4; the match to TRBD1 covers 9 bases. Germline lookup yields CDR1 SGDLS and CDR2 YYNGEE. This CDR3 contains 16 residues. V lost 1 base and J lost 3; bases outside the gene matches: 4. The CDR3 is CASSVWGQGPNEKLFF. The DNA of the CDR3 is TGTGCCAGCAGCGTATGGGGACAGGGCCCTAATGAAAAACTGTTTTTT.

V gene TRBV7-9 combines with J gene TRBJ2-3; 7 bases align to TRBD2. CDR3 size: 15 residues. J gave up 2 bases and V 8 bases, and 10 bases lay outside the gene matches. CDR1 is SEHNR and CDR2 is FQNEAQ in the germline V gene (reference sequence). CDR3 coding DNA: TGTGCCAGCGATACGGCGGGGGATCCCACAGATACGCAGTATTTT. This sequence encodes CASDTAGDPTDTQYF.

The V call is TRBV2, the J call TRBJ1-5; a possible D gene is TRBD1 (5 bases). This CDR3 spans 15 amino acids. Germline V gene data show CDR1 as SNHLY and CDR2 as FYNNEI. The V end was cut by 9 bases, the J end by 0 bases, with 15 bases between. CDR3 region: CASSREGTSNQPQHF. The CDR3, as DNA: TGTGCCAGTTCACGAGAGGGGACTAGCAATCAGCCCCAGCATTTT.

The rearrangement links TRBV27 to TRBJ2-1, with D tentatively TRBD2 (6 bases). This CDR3 is built from 14 residues. Per germline, CDR1 MNHEY and CDR2 SMNVEV (reference sequence). V was shortened by 5 bases and J by 9 bases, with 17 bases between the two germline ends. The CDR3 spells CASSPRLTSPEQFF. The CDR3 bases are TGTGCCAGCAGTCCGCGCCTGACTAGTCCTGAGCAGTTCTTC.

This clonotype came up a few times. This chain links TRBV4-1 with TRBJ2-5; TRBD1 matches at 7 bases. Germline lookup yields CDR1 MGHRA and CDR2 YSYEKL. The trim removed 2 bases at V and 5 bases at J, leaving 5 bases unmatched. This CDR3 region has 14 residues. CDR3 sequence: CASSQTGQRETQYF. CDR3 nucleotide sequence: TGCGCCAGCAGCCAAACGGGACAGCGGGAGACCCAGTACTTC.

The V call is TRBV15, the J call TRBJ1-1; D remains unclear. Germline-derived CDR1 and CDR2 are LNHNV and YYDKDF (reference sequence). The CDR3 has 15 amino acids. V was pared by 9 bases and J by 0 bases, with 17 bases between. The CDR3 nucleotides read TGTGCCACATCCCAGTCAAAAGCCCTGAACACTGAAGCTTTCTTT. This gives the protein CATSQSKALNTEAFF.

This chain joins TRBV5-4 and TRBJ2-1, with D maybe TRBD1 (5 bases). V was clipped by 4 bases and J by 4 bases, with 12 bases between them. The CDR3 sequence is 14 residues long. CDR1 SGHNT and CDR2 YYREEE come from the germline V gene (reference sequence). CDR3 protein: CASSPLQEYNEQFF. The CDR3 DNA follows: TGTGCCAGCAGCCCGCTACAGGAATACAATGAGCAGTTCTTC.

The chain combines TRBV7-2 with TRBJ2-7, with 7 nucleotides matching TRBD1. CDR3 length: 14 residues. The germline V gene encodes CDR1 SGHTA and CDR2 FQGNSA. Trimming took 4 bases from V and 2 from J; bases not matched to a gene: 5. The CDR3 is CASSSATGAYEQYF. CDR3 coding DNA: TGTGCCAGCAGCTCGGCAACAGGGGCCTACGAGCAGTACTTC.

Many counts were recorded for this clonotype. This chain links TRBV12-3 or TRBV12-4 with TRBJ2-7; D perhaps matches TRBD1 (5 bases). The CDR3 contains 14 residues. The germline V and J ends were trimmed by 1 base and 5 bases, with 12 bases remaining between them. The CDR3 coding sequence is TGTGCCAGCAGTTTAGGGGGCGGTGGGGACGAGCAGTACTTC. This translates into CASSLGGGGDEQYF.

Only a few counts were recorded for this clonotype. V is TRBV2 and J is TRBJ1-4; D ambiguous. The CDR3 is made up of 12 amino acids. Trimming took 7 bases from V and 8 from J, leaving 11 bases between them. Germline values: CDR1 SNHLY, CDR2 FYNNEI. The CDR3 loop reads CASKPDSEKLFF. CDR3 DNA: TGTGCCAGCAAGCCGGATTCCGAAAAACTGTTTTTT.

The V call is TRBV6-6, the J call TRBJ1-5; D ambiguous. The CDR3 contains 13 residues. V lost 6 bases, J lost 4 bases, and 10 bases lay in between. Germline assignment: CDR1 MNHNY and CDR2 SVGAGI (reference sequence). The CDR3 loop is CASSFPVNQPQHF. CDR3 DNA: TGTGCCAGCAGCTTCCCAGTTAATCAGCCCCAGCATTTT.

The CDR3 nucleotides read TGTGCCAGCAGCCAAAGAATCGAGGGGGGGGATACGCAGTATTTT. This gives the protein CASSQRIEGGDTQYF. The chain has TRBV3-1 and TRBJ2-3; TRBD2 might be the D (7 bases). The CDR3 runs to 15 residues. Trimming removed 2 bases from V and 6 bases from J, with 15 bases in between. Germline assignment: CDR1 LGHDT and CDR2 YNNKEL (reference sequence).

This clonotype was seen more than once but under ten times. The chain uses TRBV7-3 and TRBJ2-1; D is perhaps TRBD2 (6 bases). With 2 bases removed from V and 0 bases from J, the gap between germline ends came to 8 bases. The V gene's germline CDR1 is SGHTA and CDR2 FQGTGA. CDR3 length: 15 amino acids. CDR3 nucleotides: TGTGCCAGCAGCTTATTTAGCGGCTCCTACAATGAGCAGTTCTTC. It is translated as CASSLFSGSYNEQFF.

In its sample, this clonotype was seen many times. The V call is TRBV4-2, the J call TRBJ2-1; D not resolved. V was shortened by 3 bases and J by 8 bases, with 11 bases between the two germline ends. Germline lookup yields CDR1 LGHNA and CDR2 YNFKEQ. The CDR3 covers 13 residues. CDR3 DNA: TGTGCCAGCAGCCAGAAAGCTCACGATGAGCAGTTCTTC. The encoded protein is CASSQKAHDEQFF.

The chain uses TRBV19 and TRBJ1-1; 8 nucleotides line up with TRBD1. From germline, CDR1 is LNHDA and CDR2 SQIVND (reference sequence). J was trimmed by 3 bases and V by 8 bases; bases with no gene match: 11. This CDR3 is built from 15 residues. CDR3 coding DNA: TGTGCCAGTGGCCTCTCAGGACAGGGTTACACTGAAGCTTTCTTT. It is translated as CASGLSGQGYTEAFF.

The chain couples TRBV24-1 to TRBJ2-2; 8 nucleotides agree with TRBD1. CDR3 size: 17 residues. Unmatched junction bases numbered 7, after V lost 2 bases and J lost 3 bases. Germline-derived CDR1 and CDR2 are KGHDR and SFDVKD. The DNA for the CDR3 is TGTGCCACCAGTGATTACGGGACAGGAGGAGACACCGGGGAGCTGTTTTTT. Protein product: CATSDYGTGGDTGELFF.

CDR3 DNA: TGCAGCGTCGATTCTACAGGGACCCCCTCCTACAATGAGCAGTTCTTC. This codes for CSVDSTGTPSYNEQFF. The chain combines TRBV29-1 with TRBJ2-1, with D possibly being TRBD1 (6 bases). There are 16 residues in the CDR3. The V end was cut by 6 bases, the J end by 0 bases, with 18 bases between. The germline V gene encodes CDR1 SQVTM and CDR2 ANQGSEA.

The chain uses TRBV3-1 and TRBJ1-1; D gene ambiguous. V lost 6 bases, J lost 10 bases, and 12 bases lay in between. CDR1 and CDR2 from the germline V gene are LGHDT and YNNKEL (reference sequence). CDR3 size: 11 residues. CDR3 nucleotides: TGTGCCAGCAGGTCCGGACGCTTAGCTTTCTTT. Translating gives CASRSGRLAFF. The full variable domain, with the rest looked up from reference TRBV3-1 and TRBJ1-1, is DTAVSQTPKYLVTQMGNDKSIKCEQNLGHDTMYWYKQDSKKFLKIMFSYNNKELIINETVPNRFSPKSPDKAHLNLHINSLELGDSAVYFCASRSGRLAFFGQGTRLTVV.

J is TRBJ2-7 and V is TRBV11-2, with D possibly being TRBD1 or TRBD2 (5 bases each). The CDR3 has 16 residues. Germline assignment: CDR1 SGHAT and CDR2 FQNNGV. V was cut by 6 bases and J by 1 base, with 19 bases left in between. DNA of the CDR3: TGTGCCAGCAGACCAGCGCGAGGGGCGATGTCCTACGAGCAGTACTTC. As protein: CASRPARGAMSYEQYF.

The rearrangement joins TRBV7-2 to TRBJ2-3, with TRBD2 matching 7 bases. The CDR3 runs 17 residues. The germline V gene encodes CDR1 SGHTA and CDR2 FQGNSA. Unmatched junction bases numbered 11, after V lost 2 bases and J lost 3 bases. The CDR3 DNA reads as TGTGCCAGCAGCTTATTAAACGGACTAGGTCGGACAGATACGCAGTATTTT. As protein: CASSLLNGLGRTDTQYF. Combining the CDR3 with reference TRBV7-2 and TRBJ2-3 gives the whole variable domain GAGVSQSPSNKVTEKGKDVELRCDPISGHTALYWYRQSLGQGLEFLIYFQGNSAPDKSGLPSDRFSAERTGGSVSTLTIQRTQQEDSAVYLCASSLLNGLGRTDTQYFGPGTRLTVL.

This clonotype was detected ten times or more. V gene TRBV12-3 or TRBV12-4 combines with J gene TRBJ2-1; tentatively, D is TRBD1 or TRBD2 (7 bases each). V lost 6 bases to trimming and J lost 7 bases, with 13 bases between them. The CDR3 has 13 residues. CDR3 in DNA: TGTGCCAGCAGCTCAGGGGGGGGGAATGAGCAGTTCTTC. The encoded protein is CASSSGGGNEQFF.

This clonotype was seen ten or more times. This chain uses TRBV7-2 with TRBJ2-7; 10 nucleotides align to TRBD2. CDR3 size: 14 residues. Losses at the gene ends were 1 base for V and 8 bases for J; bases not matched to a gene: 5. Germline CDR1 and CDR2: SGHTA and FQGNSA. CDR3 coding DNA: TGTGCCAGCAGCTTAGTCCCTAGCGGGAGTAAGCAGTACTTC. It specifies CASSLVPSGSKQYF.

This clonotype was seen only once. The chain has TRBV5-8 and TRBJ2-7; 9 nucleotides match TRBD1. Trimming at V came to 3 bases and at J to 3 bases, leaving 7 bases not matched to a gene. CDR3 size: 15 residues. Per the germline V gene, CDR1 is SGHTS and CDR2 is YDEGEE. This CDR3 reads CASSWTGTGLYEQYF. The CDR3 DNA sequence: TGTGCCAGCAGCTGGACCGGGACAGGGCTCTACGAGCAGTACTTC.

The chain joins TRBV12-3 or TRBV12-4 to TRBJ2-7; 7 bases line up with TRBD2. Germline trimming cut 2 bases from V and 3 bases from J; bases unmatched to any gene: 7. This CDR3 spans 15 amino acids. The CDR3 DNA is TGTGCCAGCAGTTTAAAATCTAGCGGTTACTACGAGCAGTACTTC. Its protein product is CASSLKSSGYYEQYF.

This chain connects TRBV5-6 to TRBJ2-3; TRBD2 matches at 8 bases. The V gene end was trimmed by 4 bases and the J gene end by 4 bases; junction bases not matched to a gene: 2. Per the germline V gene, CDR1 is SGHDT and CDR2 is YYEEEE. CDR3 length equals 13 residues. CDR3 in amino acids: CASSPAGADTQYF. CDR3 nucleotides: TGTGCCAGCAGCCCAGCGGGGGCAGATACGCAGTATTTT.

This clonotype was detected a few times. This chain connects TRBV7-9 to TRBJ2-5, with D perhaps matching TRBD1 (5 bases). The V gene's germline CDR1 is SEHNR and CDR2 FQNEAQ (reference sequence). The CDR3 runs 15 residues. The ends were cut back, 5 bases at V and 1 base at J, with 14 bases in the middle. CDR3 sequence: CASSPGTTGQETQYF. The DNA for the CDR3 is TGTGCCAGCAGCCCTGGTACAACAGGCCAAGAGACCCAGTACTTC.

This clonotype has a handful of counts. V and J are TRBV20-1 and TRBJ1-1; 8 positions agree with TRBD1. With V trimmed by 0 bases and J by 4 bases, 4 bases remained unmatched. The CDR3 totals 14 residues. Germline CDR1 reads DFQATT; CDR2 reads SNEGSKA (reference sequence). The DNA of the CDR3 is TGCAGTGCTAGAGATTCAGGGGGCGGCACTGAAGCTTTCTTT. Translating it yields CSARDSGGGTEAFF.

The gene calls are TRBV6-5 and TRBJ1-2; possibly TRBD1 for D (5 bases). The CDR3 is made up of 15 amino acids. With 5 bases removed from V and 6 bases from J, the gap between germline ends came to 19 bases. The germline V gene has CDR1 MNHEY and CDR2 SVGAGI. In nucleotides, the CDR3 is TGTGCCAGCAGTGCGCCAGGGATTGGTGATGATGGCTACACCTTC. Amino acid sequence: CASSAPGIGDDGYTF.

This clonotype showed up just a few times. The rearrangement links TRBV29-1 to TRBJ2-1, with a tentative D call TRBD2 (6 bases). The CDR3 runs to 13 residues. The ends were cut back, 3 bases at V and 0 bases at J, with 6 bases in the middle. Per germline, CDR1 SQVTM and CDR2 ANQGSEA. CDR3 sequence: CSVDGGSYNEQFF. The CDR3 DNA follows: TGCAGCGTTGACGGGGGCTCCTACAATGAGCAGTTCTTC.

This clonotype was observed a single time. V is TRBV2 and J is TRBJ1-5, with TRBD1 matching 7 bases. Trimming at V came to 8 bases and at J to 2 bases, leaving 3 bases not matched to a gene. The length of the CDR3 is 13 residues. Germline CDR1 reads SNHLY; CDR2 reads FYNNEI. CDR3 protein: CASGGTGNQPQHF. CDR3 nucleotide sequence: TGTGCCAGCGGGGGGACAGGCAATCAGCCCCAGCATTTT.